This T cell receptor beta chain was captured in a study of T cells in Graves' hyperthyroidism and ophthalmopathy. Study-level information: The authors collected peripheral blood at initial diagnosis, before any treatment. Overall study findings and caveats: Expanded thyroid clonotypes (above 0.001) were mostly also found in blood.

Amplification yielded TCR beta CDR3 regions, with RNA transcripts as the source. First-round RT-PCR targeting the TCR CDR3 was performed with the HTBI primer set. MiXCR, applied by TCRdb to the multiplex PCR reads, yields one record per CDR3 protein. The sample contains 500,000 to 650,000 distinct CDR3 sequences, approximately 15% of which appear only once. This clonotype has ten or more counts. Its cognate antigen is unknown. The CDR3 runs to 14 residues. Between the trimmed V and J ends, which lost 4 bases and 4 bases, there was a span of 14 bases. Per the germline V gene, CDR1 is GTSNPN and CDR2 is SVGIG (reference sequence). In the ophthalmopathy cohort, Clinical Activity Score was at least 3, NOSPECS grade at least 4, and duration under 3 months.

The material sequenced was blood. The chain joins TRBV30 to TRBJ2-1; weak D call: TRBD2 (6 bases). This clonotype was sampled from a woman in her forties or fifties with Graves' ophthalmopathy. The CDR3 region has the DNA TGTGCCTGGAATGTGCTAGCGAGATACAATGAGCAGTTCTTC. It is translated as CAWNVLARYNEQFF.